Following are 28 T cell receptor beta chains from one sample sequenced in a study of cytomegalovirus exposure and HLA in healthy donors (dated by TCRdb to the late 2010s). Libraries were made using the immunoSEQ multiplex PCR assay. A mixture of 60 forward primers for TCR Vbeta segments and 13 reverse primers for TCR Jbeta segments was used in the multiplex PCR. The source is immuneACCESS, and TCRdb retained only in-frame sequences with V and J called. Part of the clones is not carried over; for the studies checked, unresolved V genes explain less than half of this, and the remainder is unexplained. Across this sample there are more than 95,000 clones, with about 81% seen only once. 0.85% to 1.4% of the sample rests with the top ten. Sequenced material: PBMCs. Source of these receptors: a woman in her twenties or thirties in good health and CMV-seronegative.

The V call is TRBV2, the J call TRBJ2-2, with 8 bases aligning to TRBD1. CDR1 and CDR2 (germline): SNHLY, FYNNEI. The V segment lost 7 bases and the J segment 0 bases; nucleotides outside the gene matches: 4. The CDR3 is 15 residues long. The CDR3 coding sequence is TGTGCCAGCACAAGGGACAGGACGAACACCGGGGAGCTGTTTTTT. Translated: CASTRDRTNTGELFF.

The chain links TRBV27 to TRBJ2-7, with no clear D. V was shortened by 3 bases and J by 4 bases, with 10 bases between the two germline ends. This CDR3 is built from 13 residues. CDR1 MNHEY and CDR2 SMNVEV come from the germline V gene (reference sequence). The CDR3, as DNA: TGTGCCAGCAGTTTTAGCAATTCATACGAGCAGTACTTC. It specifies CASSFSNSYEQYF.

The chain employs TRBV4-1 and TRBJ2-1; D possibly corresponds to TRBD1 (6 bases). The V and J ends lost 4 bases and 6 bases respectively, with 7 bases between them. The CDR3 runs 12 residues. The germline V gene encodes CDR1 MGHRA and CDR2 YSYEKL. The CDR3 coding sequence is TGCGCCAGCAGCCTGACAGGCAATGAGCAGTTCTTC. Its translation is CASSLTGNEQFF.

This chain joins TRBV28 and TRBJ1-3, with D perhaps matching TRBD1 (5 bases). Per the germline V gene, CDR1 is MDHEN and CDR2 is SYDVKM. The CDR3 is made up of 14 amino acids. V lost 3 bases, J lost 4 bases, and 10 bases lay in between. The CDR3 is CASSFGHRGNTIYF. CDR3 sequence (DNA): TGTGCCAGCAGTTTTGGACACCGAGGAAACACCATATATTTT.

This clone was recorded a few times. The genes are TRBV4-2 and TRBJ2-4, with 11 bases aligning to TRBD2. The CDR3 is made up of 17 amino acids. Trimming removed 0 bases from V and 8 bases from J; junction bases left unmatched: 9. Germline V gene sequence: CDR1 LGHNA, CDR2 YNFKEQ. CDR3 protein: CASSQEASGGWGDIQYF. DNA for the CDR3: TGTGCCAGCAGCCAAGAGGCTAGCGGGGGGTGGGGCGACATTCAGTACTTC.

The V and J genes are TRBV6-1 and TRBJ2-5; D is perhaps TRBD1 (6 bases). Trimming shortened V by 6 bases and J by 2 bases, and 16 bases separated the two germline ends. The CDR3 consists of 15 residues. From germline, CDR1 is MNHNS and CDR2 SASEGT. The CDR3 DNA reads TGTGCCAGCAGCAGGGGATGGGGGCCTCAAGAGACCCAGTACTTC. The encoded protein is CASSRGWGPQETQYF.

The chain employs TRBV5-1 and TRBJ2-2; TRBD1 aligns across 7 bases. The CDR3 has 14 residues. Trimming at V came to 4 bases and at J to 4 bases, leaving 4 bases not matched to a gene. Germline CDR1 is SGHRS and CDR2 is YFSETQ. DNA for the CDR3: TGCGCCAGCAGCGAGACAGGGTTCACCGGGGAGCTGTTTTTT. Amino acid sequence: CASSETGFTGELFF.

The gene calls are TRBV7-2 and TRBJ2-2, with 15 bases fitting TRBD2. From germline, CDR1 is SGHTA and CDR2 FQGNSA. Germline trimming cut 10 bases from V and 4 bases from J; bases unmatched to any gene: 7. The CDR3 has 16 amino acids. The CDR3: CATRTSGRGGTGELFF. For the CDR3, the DNA is TGTGCCACCCGGACTAGCGGGAGGGGGGGCACCGGGGAGCTGTTTTTT. Drawing the rest from reference TRBV7-2 and TRBJ2-2, the complete variable domain is GAGVSQSPSNKVTEKGKDVELRCDPISGHTALYWYRQSLGQGLEFLIYFQGNSAPDKSGLPSDRFSAERTGGSVSTLTIQRTQQEDSAVYLCATRTSGRGGTGELFFGEGSRLTVL.

The chain uses TRBV11-3 and TRBJ2-5, with D possibly TRBD2 on 5 matching bases. Deletions cut 5 bases from V and 1 base from J, with 11 bases between. There are 14 residues in the CDR3. Germline lookup yields CDR1 SGHNT and CDR2 YENEEA. The CDR3 here is CASSLDFTQETQYF. The DNA for the CDR3 is TGTGCCAGCAGCCTGGACTTCACCCAAGAGACCCAGTACTTC.

The chain has TRBV4-2 and TRBJ2-7, with TRBD2 matching over 8 bases. This CDR3 spans 14 amino acids. Germline V lookup: CDR1 LGHNA, CDR2 YNFKEQ. Germline trimming cut 1 base from V and 6 bases from J; bases unmatched to any gene: 5. CDR3 sequence: CASSQAGLAGEQYF. The CDR3, as DNA: TGTGCCAGCAGCCAAGCAGGACTAGCCGGCGAGCAGTACTTC.

The chain has TRBV11-2 and TRBJ2-1, with D perhaps TRBD2 (5 bases). Germline loops: CDR1 SGHAT, CDR2 FQNNGV. The CDR3 sequence is 15 residues long. The germline V and J ends were trimmed by 3 bases and 5 bases, with 14 bases remaining between them. Written as DNA, the CDR3 is TGTGCCAGCAGCTTTTTCCGGGATTTGGACAATGAGCAGTTCTTC. Translated, it gives CASSFFRDLDNEQFF.

This clone has only a few counts. The chain links TRBV6-5 to TRBJ2-2; tentative D call: TRBD2 (6 bases). Germline CDR1 MNHEY, CDR2 SVGAGI. V was trimmed by 5 bases and J by 3 bases, leaving 10 bases between them. The CDR3 loop spans 14 amino acids. As DNA, the CDR3 is TGTGCCAGCAGTGGCGGGGCTTACACCGGGGAGCTGTTTTTT. It specifies CASSGGAYTGELFF.

The gene calls are TRBV15 and TRBJ2-1, with D tentatively TRBD2 (6 bases). Germline CDR1 is LNHNV and CDR2 is YYDKDF (reference sequence). V gave up 1 base and J gave up 8 bases, with 15 bases separating them. The length of the CDR3 is 15 residues. CDR3 coding DNA: TGTGCCACCAGCAGAGGACCGGGAGTTAGTGATGAGCAGTTCTTC. It yields the protein CATSRGPGVSDEQFF.

DNA for the CDR3: TGTGCCAGTAAAGCAGCGTGGACTAGCGGGAAATACGAGCAGTACTTC. Translated, it gives CASKAAWTSGKYEQYF. V usage is TRBV19 and J usage is TRBJ2-7; 12 positions match TRBD2. The length of the CDR3 is 16 residues. CDR1 is LNHDA, CDR2 SQIVND, per germline (reference sequence). V lost 7 bases, J lost 4 bases, and 11 bases stayed unmatched.

This clone turned up a few times. The CDR3 sequence is CASSLLSNYRGGYTF. DNA of the CDR3: TGTGCCAGTAGTCTTCTAAGCAATTACAGGGGAGGCTACACCTTC. This chain uses TRBV19 with TRBJ1-2, with 7 bases fitting TRBD1. The CDR3 covers 15 residues. The J segment lost 8 bases and the V segment lost 5 bases, leaving 14 bases of the junction unmatched. Per germline, CDR1 LNHDA and CDR2 SQIVND (reference sequence).

CDR3 loop: CSVALRLAQTPYEQYF. The DNA for the CDR3 is TGCAGCGTAGCCCTTCGACTAGCGCAAACTCCCTACGAGCAGTACTTC. J is TRBJ2-7 and V is TRBV29-1; 8 bases line up with TRBD2. V lost 6 bases and J lost 2; bases outside the gene matches: 15. This CDR3 spans 16 amino acids. Germline V gene data show CDR1 as SQVTM and CDR2 as ANQGSEA.

The CDR3: CSVAGTGSRDQPQHF. CDR3 bases: TGCAGCGTAGCCGGGACAGGGTCGAGGGATCAGCCCCAGCATTTT. The chain is built from TRBV29-1 and TRBJ1-5; 9 bases agree with TRBD1. Germline CDR1 reads SQVTM; CDR2 reads ANQGSEA. This CDR3 contains 15 residues. V lost 6 bases to trimming and J lost 5 bases; unmatched junction nucleotides: 11.

Comments on this clone: Compared with germline, one end of the junction differs, possibly owing to a read error. This chain uses TRBV7-9 with TRBJ2-3; 8 bases line up with TRBD2. The CDR3 loop spans 16 amino acids. Germline V CDR1 and CDR2: SEHNR, FQNEAQ (reference sequence). The CDR3 here is CASTLGTRLTSDTQYF. The CDR3 DNA reads TGTGCCAGCACCTTAGGGACTAGACTAACCTCAGATACGCAGTATTTT.

The V gene is TRBV18, the J gene TRBJ2-7, with 8 positions matching TRBD2. The CDR3 is 16 residues long. Germline CDR1 and CDR2: KGHSH and LQKENI. J was trimmed by 2 bases and V by 3 bases; bases with no gene match: 9. The CDR3 loop is CASSPPWGLEAYEQYF. The CDR3, as DNA: TGTGCCAGCTCACCCCCTTGGGGACTAGAAGCCTACGAGCAGTACTTC.

This clone showed up just once. The V call is TRBV7-2, the J call TRBJ2-5, with TRBD1 matching over 9 bases. Trimming cost V 5 bases and J 11 bases; bases outside gene matches: 12. Looked up from germline, CDR1 is SGHTA and CDR2 is FQGNSA. The CDR3 runs to 14 residues. CDR3 sequence reads: CASSVQGATREQYF. The CDR3, as DNA: TGTGCCAGCAGCGTACAGGGGGCGACGAGGGAGCAGTACTTC.

The chain has TRBV15 and TRBJ2-5, with 10 nucleotides matching TRBD1. V lost 0 bases and J lost 5; bases outside the gene matches: 6. CDR1 LNHNV and CDR2 YYDKDF come from the germline V gene (reference sequence). This CDR3 contains 16 residues. This CDR3 is CATSREGQGYRETQYF. CDR3 sequence (DNA): TGTGCCACCAGCAGAGAGGGACAGGGGTATCGTGAGACCCAGTACTTC. Together with reference TRBV15 and TRBJ2-5, the CDR3 gives the full variable domain: DAMVIQNPRYQVTQFGKPVTLSCSQTLNHNVMYWYQQKSSQAPKLLFHYYDKDFNNEADTPDNFQSRRPNTSFCFLDIRSPGLGDTAMYLCATSREGQGYRETQYFGPGTRLLVL.

The chain combines TRBV7-6 with TRBJ2-7, with a weak D call TRBD1 (6 bases). CDR1 SGHVS and CDR2 FNYEAQ come from the germline V gene. V lost 4 bases and J lost 12, with 19 bases in between. This CDR3 comprises 13 residues. This chain's CDR3 is CASSSGAQEDSYF. The CDR3 DNA sequence: TGTGCCAGCAGCTCAGGGGCGCAGGAGGATTCGTACTTC.

The V and J genes are TRBV28 and TRBJ1-5; TRBD1 matches 8 bases. CDR1 MDHEN and CDR2 SYDVKM come from the germline V gene. The CDR3 has 15 residues. V dropped 7 bases and J dropped 3; count of bases not matched to a gene: 8. The DNA of the CDR3 is TGTGCCAGCAATCTGGACAGGGTAGTCAATCAGCCCCAGCATTTT. This gives the protein CASNLDRVVNQPQHF.

The V gene is TRBV14, the J gene TRBJ1-2; D remains ambiguous. The V end was cut by 0 bases, the J end by 6 bases, with 5 bases between. This CDR3 has 12 amino acids. CDR1 is SGHDN, CDR2 FVKESK, per germline. CDR3 DNA: TGTGCCAGCAGCCAAGAATTCAATGGCTACACCTTC. Translation: CASSQEFNGYTF.

This clone was detected only a few times. The chain employs TRBV29-1 and TRBJ1-2; D is ambiguous. There are 16 residues in the CDR3. From germline, CDR1 is SQVTM and CDR2 ANQGSEA. The V end was cut by 0 bases, the J end by 0 bases, with 14 bases between. CDR3 protein: CSVEDVDGRSNYGYTF. CDR3 DNA: TGCAGCGTTGAAGATGTAGATGGGCGTTCTAACTATGGCTACACCTTC.

The gene calls are TRBV30 and TRBJ1-2, with TRBD1 as a possible D gene (5 bases). CDR3 length: 14 amino acids. Germline loops: CDR1 GTSNPN, CDR2 SVGIG (reference sequence). The ends were cut back, 3 bases at V and 8 bases at J, with 19 bases in the middle. This CDR3 is CAWRGREGSWGYTF. The CDR3 DNA is TGTGCCTGGAGGGGAAGGGAGGGGAGCTGGGGCTACACCTTC.

The chain joins TRBV4-3 to TRBJ2-1; TRBD2 matches at 7 bases. There are 15 residues in the CDR3. The J segment lost 4 bases and the V segment lost 5 bases, leaving 8 bases of the junction unmatched. Germline V gives CDR1 LGHNA, CDR2 YSLEER. The CDR3 reads CASSAPSGVYNEQFF. Written as DNA, the CDR3 is TGCGCCAGCAGCGCCCCTAGCGGAGTTTACAATGAGCAGTTCTTC.

This clone was picked up one time. The rearrangement links TRBV18 to TRBJ2-5; the match to TRBD2 covers 7 bases. This CDR3 has 16 residues. Looked up from germline, CDR1 is KGHSH and CDR2 is LQKENI. Trimming at V came to 0 bases and at J to 5 bases, leaving 9 bases not matched to a gene. The CDR3 region is CASSPPALAVRETQYF. CDR3 bases: TGTGCCAGCTCACCACCGGCGCTAGCGGTCCGGGAGACCCAGTACTTC.